This TCR beta chain emerged from a study of shared clonotypes between healthy human individuals. General observations from the study: Compared with clonotypes that all four donors shared, non-shared clonotypes had lower generation probabilities. Blood alone was sampled, and tissue repertoires likely differ. The represented genetic and exposure-history diversity was limited by the small number of donors.

On this clone itself: Its target is not known.

Naive CD45RA+ and memory CD45RA-negative subsets were split from CD4+ cells. The CDR3 totals 15 residues. J was trimmed by 4 bases and V by 4 bases; bases with no gene match: 6. Germline loops: CDR1 SGHTA, CDR2 FQGNSA. Sequencing was performed with immunoSEQ multiplex PCR; in TCRdb, only in-frame clones are kept and a portion is missing. The data show over a million clones, roughly 95% seen once. The chain joins TRBV7-2 to TRBJ2-2; 7 bases map to TRBD1. The clonotype comes from a man aged 30-40 years in good health. Sequenced material: naive CD4+ T cells sorted from blood. The subset here: CD45RA+ positively selected. CDR3 nucleotides: TGTGCCAGCAGCTCCAGACAGGGCGGCACCGGGGAGCTGTTTTTT. The encoded protein is CASSSRQGGTGELFF.